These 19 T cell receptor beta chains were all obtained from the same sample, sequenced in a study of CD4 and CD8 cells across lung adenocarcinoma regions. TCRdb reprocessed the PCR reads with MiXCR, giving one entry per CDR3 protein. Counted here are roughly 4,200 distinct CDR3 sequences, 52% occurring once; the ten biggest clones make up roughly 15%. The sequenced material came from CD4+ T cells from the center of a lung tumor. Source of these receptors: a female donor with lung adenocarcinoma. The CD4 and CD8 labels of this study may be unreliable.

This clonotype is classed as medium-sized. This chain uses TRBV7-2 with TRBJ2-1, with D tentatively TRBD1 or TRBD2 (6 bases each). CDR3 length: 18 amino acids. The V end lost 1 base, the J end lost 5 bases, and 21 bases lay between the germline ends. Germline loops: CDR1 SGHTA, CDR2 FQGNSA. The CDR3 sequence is CASSLDPAGTRGDNEQFF. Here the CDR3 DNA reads TGTGCCAGCAGCTTAGACCCGGCAGGGACAAGGGGGGACAATGAGCAGTTCTTC.

CDR3 amino acids: CSARVTGGDTQYF. Written as DNA, the CDR3 is TGCAGTGCTAGAGTAACGGGAGGAGATACGCAGTATTTT. J is TRBJ2-3 and V is TRBV20-1; TRBD2 agrees at 7 bases. This CDR3 comprises 13 residues. The junction had 3 bases not matched to a gene; V was cut back by 1 base and J by 5 bases. Germline CDR1 reads DFQATT; CDR2 reads SNEGSKA (reference sequence).

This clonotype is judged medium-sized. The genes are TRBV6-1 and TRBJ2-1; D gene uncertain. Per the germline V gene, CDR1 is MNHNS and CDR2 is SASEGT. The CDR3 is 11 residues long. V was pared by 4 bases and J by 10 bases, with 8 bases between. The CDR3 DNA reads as TGTGCCAGCAGTGTTTCCTACGAGCAGTTCTTC. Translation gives CASSVSYEQFF.

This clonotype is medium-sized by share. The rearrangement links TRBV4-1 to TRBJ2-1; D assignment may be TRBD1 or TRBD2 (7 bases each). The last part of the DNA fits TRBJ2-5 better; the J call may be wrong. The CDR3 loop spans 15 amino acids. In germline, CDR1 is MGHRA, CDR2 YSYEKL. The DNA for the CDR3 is TGCGCCAGCAGCCAAGAACAGGGGCGGGGGGAGACCCAGTACTTC. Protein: CASSQEQGRGETQYF.

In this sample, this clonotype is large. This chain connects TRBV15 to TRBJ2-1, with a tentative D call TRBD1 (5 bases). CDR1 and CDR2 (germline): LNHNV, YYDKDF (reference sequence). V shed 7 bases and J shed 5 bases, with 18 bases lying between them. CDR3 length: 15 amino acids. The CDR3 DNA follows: TGTGCCACCAAAGAGCAGGGTTTGGGGCACAATGAGCAGTTCTTC. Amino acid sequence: CATKEQGLGHNEQFF.

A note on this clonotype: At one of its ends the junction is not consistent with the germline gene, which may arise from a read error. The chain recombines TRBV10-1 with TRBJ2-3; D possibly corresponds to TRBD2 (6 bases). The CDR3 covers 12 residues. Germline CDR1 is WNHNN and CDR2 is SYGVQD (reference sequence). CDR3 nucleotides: TGCGCCGGGAGGTGTGGCACAGATACGCAGTATTTC. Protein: CAGRCGTDTQYF.

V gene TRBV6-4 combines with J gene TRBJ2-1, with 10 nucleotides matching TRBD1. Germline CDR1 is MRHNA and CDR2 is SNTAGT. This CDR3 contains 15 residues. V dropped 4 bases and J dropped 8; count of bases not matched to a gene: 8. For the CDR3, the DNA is TGTGCCAGCAGTGTGGGGACAGGGGATGAGGATGAGCAGTTCTTC. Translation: CASSVGTGDEDEQFF.

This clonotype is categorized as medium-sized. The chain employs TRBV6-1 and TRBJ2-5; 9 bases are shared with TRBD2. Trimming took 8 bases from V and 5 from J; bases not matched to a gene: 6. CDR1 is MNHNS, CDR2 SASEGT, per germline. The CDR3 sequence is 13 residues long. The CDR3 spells CASSLAGAETQYF. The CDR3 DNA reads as TGTGCCAGCTCCTTAGCGGGAGCGGAGACCCAGTACTTC.

CDR3 loop: CASSRTGTRGDYEQYF. CDR3 in DNA: TGTGCCAGCAGTCGTACCGGGACTAGGGGAGATTACGAGCAGTACTTC. J is TRBJ2-4 and V is TRBV6-1; 8 nucleotides align to TRBD2. Matching the DNA end better, TRBJ2-7 makes the J call doubtful. The CDR3 runs 16 residues. Germline loops: CDR1 MNHNS, CDR2 SASEGT.

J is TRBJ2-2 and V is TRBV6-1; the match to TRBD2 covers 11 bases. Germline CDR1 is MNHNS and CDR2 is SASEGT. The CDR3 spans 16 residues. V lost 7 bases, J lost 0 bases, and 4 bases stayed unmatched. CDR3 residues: CASKQGLAANTGELFF. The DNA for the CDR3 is TGTGCCAGCAAGCAGGGACTAGCGGCGAACACCGGGGAGCTGTTTTTT.

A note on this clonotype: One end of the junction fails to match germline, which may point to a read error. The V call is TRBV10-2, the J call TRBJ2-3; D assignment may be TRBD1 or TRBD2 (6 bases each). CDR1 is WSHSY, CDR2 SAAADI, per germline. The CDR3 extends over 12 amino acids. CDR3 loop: CASGGGGDTQYF. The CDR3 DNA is TGCGCCAGCGGCGGAGGGGGAGATACCCAGTATTTT.

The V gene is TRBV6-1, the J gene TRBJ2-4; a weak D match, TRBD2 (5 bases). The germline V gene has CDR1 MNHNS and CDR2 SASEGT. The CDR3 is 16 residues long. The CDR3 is CASAVLAGRHKNTQYF. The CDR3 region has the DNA TGTGCTAGTGCGGTGCTCGCGGGCCGTCACAAAAACACCCAGTACTTC.

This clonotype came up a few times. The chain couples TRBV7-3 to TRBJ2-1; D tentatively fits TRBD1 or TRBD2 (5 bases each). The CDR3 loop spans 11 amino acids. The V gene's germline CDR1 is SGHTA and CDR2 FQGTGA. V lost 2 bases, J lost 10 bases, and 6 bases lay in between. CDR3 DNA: TGTGCCAGCAGCTTAGAGGGGGAGCAGTTCTTC. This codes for CASSLEGEQFF.

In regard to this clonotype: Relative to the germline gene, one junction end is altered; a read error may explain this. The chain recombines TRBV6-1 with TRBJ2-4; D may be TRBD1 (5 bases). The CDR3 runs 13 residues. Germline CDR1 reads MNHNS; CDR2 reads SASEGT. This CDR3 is CASRMTAKNIQYF. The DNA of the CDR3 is TGTGCCAGCAGGATGACAGCCAAAAACATTCAGTATTTC.

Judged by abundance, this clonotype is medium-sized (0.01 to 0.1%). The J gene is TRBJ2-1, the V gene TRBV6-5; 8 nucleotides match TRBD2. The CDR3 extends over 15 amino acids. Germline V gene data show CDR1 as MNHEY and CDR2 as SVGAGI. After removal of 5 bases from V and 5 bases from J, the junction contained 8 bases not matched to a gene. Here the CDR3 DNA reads TGTGCCAGCAGTCCGGGACTAGGGACTAACAATGAGCAGTTCTTC. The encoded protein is CASSPGLGTNNEQFF.

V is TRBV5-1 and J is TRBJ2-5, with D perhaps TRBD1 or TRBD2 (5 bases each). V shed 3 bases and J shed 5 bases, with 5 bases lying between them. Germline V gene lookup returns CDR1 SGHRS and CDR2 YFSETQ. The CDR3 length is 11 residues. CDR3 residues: CASSWGETQYF. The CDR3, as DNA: TGCGCCAGCAGCTGGGGGGAGACCCAGTACTTC.

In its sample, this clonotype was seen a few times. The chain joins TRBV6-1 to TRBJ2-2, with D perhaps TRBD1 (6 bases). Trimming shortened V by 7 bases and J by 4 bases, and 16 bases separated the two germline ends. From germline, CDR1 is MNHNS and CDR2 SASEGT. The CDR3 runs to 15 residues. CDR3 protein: CASNLQGRSTGELFF. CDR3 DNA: TGTGCCAGCAATCTACAGGGAAGGTCCACCGGGGAGCTGTTTTTT.

CDR3: CASSSSDSLDSYGYTF. The CDR3 DNA reads TGTGCCAGCAGTTCATCGGACAGCCTGGATTCGTATGGCTACACCTTC. The chain is built from TRBV27 and TRBJ1-2, with D perhaps TRBD1 (6 bases). CDR1 MNHEY and CDR2 SMNVEV come from the germline V gene (reference sequence). The CDR3 is 16 residues long. V shed 4 bases and J shed 5 bases, with 20 bases lying between them.

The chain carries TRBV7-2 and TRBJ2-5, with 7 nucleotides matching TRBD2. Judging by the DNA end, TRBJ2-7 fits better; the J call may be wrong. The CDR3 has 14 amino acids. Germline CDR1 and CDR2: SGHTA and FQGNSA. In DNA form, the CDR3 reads TGTGCCAGCAGCAGACGCGGGAGTTCCTACGAGCAGTACTTC. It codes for CASSRRGSSYEQYF.